These 13 T cell receptor beta chains were sequenced from one sample in a study of T-cell reconstitution after alpha-beta-depleted transplantation in children. Construction of the TCRbeta library involved unique molecular identifiers. TCRdb re-derived calls from the PCR reads in MiXCR, one entry per CDR3 protein. This sample has 200,000 to 250,000 distinct CDR3 sequences, with roughly 9.1% found just once. The specimen was PBMCs, mostly from graft donor cells, collected 360 days after TCRalphabeta/CD19-depleted stem cell transplant. The receptors come from a male patient aged 2 to 10 who had a stem cell transplant for acute myeloid leukemia, so the T cells may come from the graft donor.

A word on this clonotype: Mismatch with germline at one junction end may stem from a read error. The rearrangement uses TRBV29-1 and TRBJ2-3, with TRBD1 identical over 9 bases. Looked up from germline, CDR1 is SQVTM and CDR2 is ANQGSEA. The CDR3 sequence is 13 residues long. The CDR3 reads CSVNTGGTDTQYF. CDR3 coding DNA: TGCAGCGTTAATACAGGGGGCACCGATACGCAGTATTTT.

This chain connects TRBV5-1 to TRBJ2-1, with 7 bases that match TRBD2. The CDR3 spans 13 residues. After removal of 4 bases from V and 10 bases from J, the junction contained 8 bases not matched to a gene. CDR1 is SGHRS and CDR2 is YFSETQ in the germline V gene. The CDR3 DNA is TGCGCCAGCAGCGTCGCAATAGCGGGCGAGCAGTTCTTC. This encodes CASSVAIAGEQFF.

This sequence joins TRBV5-1 and TRBJ2-7; D might be TRBD1 or TRBD2, each matching 5 bases. Between the trimmed V and J ends, which lost 4 bases and 6 bases, there was a span of 14 bases. The germline V gene encodes CDR1 SGHRS and CDR2 YFSETQ. The CDR3 runs 13 residues. DNA for the CDR3: TGCGCCAGCAGCAATCTTCAGGGACCCGAGCAGTACTTC. Its protein is CASSNLQGPEQYF.

This clonotype was seen more than once but under ten times. This chain uses TRBV6-1 with TRBJ1-4; a weak D match, TRBD1 (6 bases). The V end was cut by 6 bases, the J end by 0 bases, with 14 bases between. CDR3 length: 16 amino acids. Germline V gene sequence: CDR1 MNHNS, CDR2 SASEGT. The CDR3 loop is CASSVGQLATNEKLFF. Here the CDR3 DNA reads TGTGCCAGCAGCGTCGGACAGCTTGCAACTAATGAAAAACTGTTTTTT.

The rearrangement joins TRBV15 to TRBJ1-2; maybe TRBD1 (5 bases). CDR1 and CDR2 (germline): LNHNV, YYDKDF (reference sequence). Trimming cost V 1 base and J 4 bases, with 13 bases left between them. The length of the CDR3 is 15 residues. CDR3 sequence reads: CATSRVAGQGYGYTF. The CDR3 DNA is TGTGCCACCAGCAGAGTGGCGGGGCAGGGCTATGGCTACACCTTC.

This clonotype has ten or more counts. This chain links TRBV29-1 with TRBJ1-4; no reliable D call. The CDR3 has 14 residues. Germline lookup yields CDR1 SQVTM and CDR2 ANQGSEA. V was shortened by 5 bases and J by 2 bases, with 12 bases between the two germline ends. CDR3 DNA: TGCAGCGTTTCCGGATGGAGGACTAATGAAAAACTGTTTTTT. It is translated as CSVSGWRTNEKLFF.

This clonotype came up many times. This chain connects TRBV20-1 to TRBJ1-1, with no clear D. The CDR3 covers 13 residues. CDR1 and CDR2 (germline): DFQATT, SNEGSKA (reference sequence). Trimming pared 0 bases from V and 4 bases from J, leaving 9 bases between. Here the CDR3 DNA reads TGCAGTGCTAGAGATACAGTCACCACTGAAGCTTTCTTT. Its protein is CSARDTVTTEAFF.

There are a few counts of this clonotype. The chain combines TRBV12-3 or TRBV12-4 with TRBJ2-3; D gene ambiguous. The V end was cut by 2 bases, the J end by 2 bases, with 11 bases between. The CDR3 spans 15 residues. CDR3 loop: CASSLYTPYTDTQYF. CDR3 nucleotides: TGTGCCAGCAGTTTATATACCCCTTACACAGATACGCAGTATTTT.

This clonotype has just a few counts. The chain uses TRBV29-1 and TRBJ1-2; possible D gene TRBD1, 6 bases. V lost 4 bases to trimming and J lost 7 bases, with 16 bases between them. CDR3 length: 13 amino acids. Germline CDR1 SQVTM, CDR2 ANQGSEA. The CDR3 is CSVVGGAQSGYTF. The CDR3 region has the DNA TGCAGCGTTGTGGGGGGGGCGCAGAGTGGCTACACCTTC.

CDR3 in DNA: TGTGCCAGCAGCTCGCGGACAGGGGAGAAAGCTTTCTTT. Amino acids: CASSSRTGEKAFF. The chain joins TRBV9 to TRBJ1-1, with 9 positions matching TRBD1. V dropped 4 bases and J dropped 9; count of bases not matched to a gene: 7. This CDR3 has 13 residues. CDR1 is SGDLS, CDR2 YYNGEE, per germline.

This clonotype has ten or more counts. The rearrangement joins TRBV20-1 to TRBJ2-3; the match to TRBD2 covers 8 bases. Per the germline V gene, CDR1 is DFQATT and CDR2 is SNEGSKA (reference sequence). Unmatched junction bases numbered 7, after V lost 3 bases and J lost 2 bases. The CDR3 is 15 residues long. CDR3 in amino acids: CSARIVGRDTDTQYF. The CDR3 DNA reads as TGCAGTGCTAGGATCGTCGGGAGGGACACAGATACGCAGTATTTT.

This clonotype was recorded a few times. This chain links TRBV21-1 with TRBJ2-7; TRBD2 is taken as the D call from the table, unchecked against the DNA. TRBV21-1 is assigned pseudogene status. The CDR3 is 15 residues long. This CDR3 is CARNRGQRGEREQYV. CDR3 bases: TGTGCCAGAAACCGTGGGCAGCGGGGGGAACGCGAGCAGTACGTC.

The sample holds a few counts of this clonotype. At one boundary the junction diverges from the germline segment, which might be a read error. The chain has TRBV7-7 and TRBJ2-5; possible D gene TRBD2, 6 bases. Germline lookup yields CDR1 SSHAT and CDR2 FNYEAQ (reference sequence). This CDR3 comprises 16 residues. The CDR3 bases are TGTGCTAGCAGCGTGACACCGGGACTTGGGAGGGAGACCCAGTACTTC. Translated, it gives CASSVTPGLGRETQYF. The full variable domain, its missing parts supplied by reference TRBV7-7 and TRBJ2-5, is GAGVSQSPRYKVTKRGQDVTLRCDPISSHATLYWYQQALGQGPEFLTYFNYEAQPDKSGLPSDRFSAERPEGSISTLTIQRTEQRDSAMYRCASSVTPGLGRETQYFGPGTRLLVL.